A single sample is the source of the 25 T cell receptor beta chains below, sequenced in a study of T-cell memory formation after mild COVID-19. TCRdb analysed the 5' RACE reads with MiXCR anew, one entry per CDR3 protein. This repertoire shows about 560,000 distinct CDR3 sequences, about 20% found once; its top ten account for under 8.5%. Material for sequencing was PBMCs or a T cell subset sorted from them (not recorded which). The receptors were sampled from an adult woman who had mild COVID-19 (a few samples of this study predate the infection). Cell type and time point are not known.

The V call is TRBV28, the J call TRBJ2-3; D possibly corresponds to TRBD1 (5 bases). Between the trimmed V and J ends, which lost 5 bases and 0 bases, there was a span of 12 bases. The CDR3 consists of 15 residues. Germline V CDR1 and CDR2: MDHEN, SYDVKM. The CDR3, as DNA: TGTGCCAGCAGTCTGGACACTATTAGCACAGATACGCAGTATTTT. This gives the protein CASSLDTISTDTQYF.

This chain links TRBV6-5 with TRBJ2-1; D is tentatively TRBD1 or TRBD2 (5 bases each). CDR3 length: 11 residues. The V gene's germline CDR1 is MNHEY and CDR2 SVGAGI. V lost 7 bases to trimming and J lost 12 bases, with 13 bases between them. Here the CDR3 DNA reads TGTGCCAGCACCACGGGGCGGGTGCAGTTCTTC. This codes for CASTTGRVQFF.

This clonotype was observed a few times. The chain couples TRBV7-6 to TRBJ2-2; the match to TRBD2 covers 12 bases. CDR1 SGHVS and CDR2 FNYEAQ come from the germline V gene. J lost 7 bases, V lost 5 bases, and 11 bases had no gene match. The CDR3 runs to 17 residues. The CDR3 coding sequence is TGTGCCAGCAGCCTCCCTGGCCTAGCGGGAGGGTTCGGGGAGCTGTTTTTT. Translating it yields CASSLPGLAGGFGELFF.

The chain has TRBV12-3 or TRBV12-4 and TRBJ2-2; tentative D call: TRBD2 (6 bases). V was cut by 6 bases and J by 4 bases, with 12 bases left in between. This CDR3 has 14 amino acids. In nucleotides, the CDR3 is TGTGCCAGCAGGGAAGGGACTTTCACCGGGGAGCTGTTTTTT. Residues: CASREGTFTGELFF.

The chain is built from TRBV29-1 and TRBJ2-3, with D possibly being TRBD2 (5 bases). From germline, CDR1 is SQVTM and CDR2 ANQGSEA. The V and J ends lost 4 bases and 3 bases respectively, with 17 bases between them. The CDR3 is 15 residues long. CDR3 amino acids: CSVVRAGSRTDTQYF. The CDR3 DNA reads TGCAGCGTTGTGAGGGCAGGAAGCCGGACAGATACGCAGTATTTT.

This clonotype was counted ten times or more. The chain uses TRBV12-3 or TRBV12-4 and TRBJ1-1, with D perhaps matching TRBD1 (5 bases). Trimming cost V 7 bases and J 2 bases, with 17 bases left between them. This CDR3 has 15 residues. The CDR3, as DNA: TGTGCCAGCACTCCCCAGGGCGGCCGAAACACTGAAGCTTTCTTT. The encoded protein is CASTPQGGRNTEAFF.

This clonotype was picked up a small number of times. The chain is built from TRBV5-1 and TRBJ2-5; D could derive from TRBD1 or TRBD2 (5 bases each). The CDR3 consists of 15 residues. The V and J ends lost 1 base and 3 bases respectively, with 13 bases between them. Germline CDR1 and CDR2: SGHRS and YFSETQ. The CDR3 sequence: CASSLIEGMEETQYF. For the CDR3, the DNA is TGCGCCAGCAGCTTGATCGAGGGGATGGAAGAGACCCAGTACTTC.

This sequence joins TRBV12-3 or TRBV12-4 and TRBJ1-4, with D unresolved. V shed 6 bases and J shed 0 bases, with 11 bases lying between them. The CDR3 contains 15 residues. CDR3 in amino acids: CASRDGPATNEKLFF. CDR3 DNA sequence: TGTGCCAGCAGAGACGGCCCTGCAACTAATGAAAAACTGTTTTTT.

This clonotype was counted only a few times. The V and J genes are TRBV20-1 and TRBJ2-1; 7 bases line up with TRBD2. There are 14 residues in the CDR3. Germline V gene lookup returns CDR1 DFQATT and CDR2 SNEGSKA (reference sequence). Trimming took 3 bases from V and 8 from J; bases not matched to a gene: 10. CDR3 coding DNA: TGCAGTGCTAGGAGGGCGGGAGAAGCTCATGAGCAGTTCTTC. Its protein product is CSARRAGEAHEQFF.

This clonotype showed up just a few times. The rearrangement uses TRBV5-1 and TRBJ1-1; tentative D call: TRBD1 (6 bases). V was shortened by 4 bases and J by 1 base, with 14 bases between the two germline ends. Germline CDR1 SGHRS, CDR2 YFSETQ. This CDR3 has 15 residues. The CDR3 is CASSPGGTQNTEAFF. The DNA for the CDR3 is TGCGCCAGCAGCCCCGGAGGGACACAGAACACTGAAGCTTTCTTT.

The rearrangement uses TRBV19 and TRBJ1-3, with D perhaps matching TRBD1 (5 bases). Germline assignment: CDR1 LNHDA and CDR2 SQIVND (reference sequence). The CDR3 loop spans 15 amino acids. V was shortened by 10 bases and J by 0 bases, with 16 bases between the two germline ends. CDR3 DNA: TGTGCCACCAGGGCTCGAATCGCCTCTGGAAACACCATATATTTT. It codes for CATRARIASGNTIYF. The complete variable domain, with remaining parts taken from reference TRBV19 and TRBJ1-3, reads DGGITQSPKYLFRKEGQNVTLSCEQNLNHDAMYWYRQDPGQGLRLIYYSQIVNDFQKGDIAEGYSVSREKKESFPLTVTSAQKNPTAFYLCATRARIASGNTIYFGEGSWLTVV.

The chain carries TRBV19 and TRBJ2-2; D is possibly TRBD1 (6 bases). In germline, CDR1 is LNHDA, CDR2 SQIVND (reference sequence). The germline V and J ends were trimmed by 10 bases and 5 bases, with 11 bases remaining between them. The CDR3 runs 12 residues. CDR3 sequence: CATYRETGELFF. The DNA of the CDR3 is TGTGCCACTTACAGGGAGACCGGGGAGCTGTTTTTT.

The chain employs TRBV4-3 and TRBJ2-5; the match to TRBD1 covers 9 bases. V dropped 4 bases and J dropped 5; count of bases not matched to a gene: 8. CDR1 and CDR2 (germline): LGHNA, YSLEER. This CDR3 is 15 amino acids long. The CDR3 loop is CASSPTQGAHETQYF. As DNA, the CDR3 is TGCGCCAGCAGCCCGACACAGGGGGCGCATGAGACCCAGTACTTC.

This clonotype was detected once. The V and J genes are TRBV7-2 and TRBJ1-6; D might be TRBD1 (6 bases). CDR1 and CDR2 (germline): SGHTA, FQGNSA. CDR3 length: 15 residues. Between the trimmed V and J ends, which lost 5 bases and 6 bases, there was a span of 14 bases. The DNA for the CDR3 is TGTGCCAGCAGCCAAAGACAGGCCGGTAATTCACCCCTCCACTTT. Its translation: CASSQRQAGNSPLHF.

This clonotype was counted a few times. The chain uses TRBV5-1 and TRBJ2-3; 13 bases align to TRBD2. J gave up 2 bases and V 4 bases, and 4 bases lay outside the gene matches. The CDR3 is made up of 16 amino acids. CDR1 SGHRS and CDR2 YFSETQ come from the germline V gene. The CDR3 DNA reads as TGCGCCAGCAGCGAGGGACTAGCGGGGCACACAGATACGCAGTATTTT. Amino acids: CASSEGLAGHTDTQYF.

This clonotype has a handful of counts. This chain joins TRBV27 and TRBJ2-2; D might be TRBD2 (5 bases). V was pared by 1 base and J by 0 bases, with 12 bases between. The CDR3 has 17 amino acids. Germline V CDR1 and CDR2: MNHEY, SMNVEV (reference sequence). CDR3 coding DNA: TGTGCCAGCAGTTTATGGTCGCGGGCCCCGAACACCGGGGAGCTGTTTTTT. Encoded protein: CASSLWSRAPNTGELFF.

This clonotype was counted between two and nine times. The chain has TRBV6-1 and TRBJ1-1; no clear D. The V gene lost 7 bases and the J gene lost 1 base, with 10 bases spanning the gap. The CDR3 has 13 residues. Germline V gene sequence: CDR1 MNHNS, CDR2 SASEGT. The CDR3 here is CASNRFQNTEAFF. CDR3 DNA: TGTGCCAGCAATCGTTTTCAGAACACTGAAGCTTTCTTT.

About this clonotype: Its ends do not fully match the called genes, so a read error is possible. The gene calls are TRBV7-9 and TRBJ1-1; TRBD1 might be the D (5 bases). Germline V gene sequence: CDR1 SEHNR, CDR2 FQNEAQ (reference sequence). The CDR3 is 12 amino acids. The CDR3: CASSSSGPRQSF. DNA of the CDR3: TGTGCCAGCAGCTCCAGCGGCCCCCGACAGAGCTTT.

This clonotype was detected only a few times. The CDR3: CASKPTGSDGELFF. The CDR3 bases are TGTGCCAGTAAACCGACAGGGTCGGACGGGGAGCTGTTTTTT. V gene TRBV19 combines with J gene TRBJ2-2; 7 bases match TRBD1. Germline lookup yields CDR1 LNHDA and CDR2 SQIVND (reference sequence). The V and J ends lost 7 bases and 7 bases, in that order; junction bases with no gene match: 9. The CDR3 runs to 14 residues.

This clonotype was observed a few times. The V and J genes are TRBV29-1 and TRBJ2-5; TRBD2 matches at 13 bases. The CDR3 is made up of 14 amino acids. Looked up from germline, CDR1 is SQVTM and CDR2 is ANQGSEA. With V trimmed by 4 bases and J by 7 bases, 6 bases remained unmatched. CDR3 sequence reads: CSVGGTSGVVTQYF. The CDR3 DNA follows: TGCAGCGTTGGTGGGACTAGCGGGGTAGTGACCCAGTACTTC.

This clonotype came up a few times. V and J are TRBV7-9 and TRBJ1-1, with 9 bases lining up with TRBD1. The CDR3 consists of 17 residues. Per germline, CDR1 SEHNR and CDR2 FQNEAQ (reference sequence). The ends lost 1 base at V and 6 bases at J; junction bases unmatched: 12. In DNA, the CDR3 is TGTGCCAGCAGCTTAGGGACAGGGGTGGTCTCAAGCGCTGAAGCTTTCTTT. It specifies CASSLGTGVVSSAEAFF.

About this clonotype: At one end the junction does not follow the germline gene, possibly because of a read error. The chain carries TRBV7-2 and TRBJ2-4; D might be TRBD1 (6 bases). Germline CDR1 SGHTA, CDR2 FQGNSA. The CDR3 contains 11 residues. The CDR3 here is CASSNTGTPVF. The CDR3 DNA sequence: TGTGCCAGCAGCAATACCGGGACACCGGTCTTC.

The rearrangement joins TRBV7-9 to TRBJ1-1, with no clear D. The germline gives CDR1 SEHNR, CDR2 FQNEAQ (reference sequence). V dropped 4 bases and J dropped 7 bases, with 10 bases sitting between them. CDR3 length: 12 residues. Here the CDR3 reads CASSSQDREAFF. CDR3 nucleotides: TGTGCCAGCAGCTCTCAGGACCGTGAAGCTTTCTTT.

This chain joins TRBV29-1 and TRBJ1-1, with 8 bases aligning to TRBD1. Per germline, CDR1 SQVTM and CDR2 ANQGSEA. The CDR3 spans 12 residues. The V gene end was trimmed by 7 bases and the J gene end by 5 bases; junction bases not matched to a gene: 6. The CDR3: CSGSTGETEAFF. CDR3 nucleotide sequence: TGCAGCGGATCGACAGGGGAAACTGAAGCTTTCTTT.

A few counts support this clonotype. The chain combines TRBV30 with TRBJ1-6; no clear D gene. Germline assignment: CDR1 GTSNPN and CDR2 SVGIG (reference sequence). V was trimmed by 1 base and J by 7 bases, leaving 8 bases between them. The CDR3 has 13 amino acids. CDR3 in amino acids: CAWSARPNSPLHF. As DNA, the CDR3 is TGTGCCTGGAGTGCGAGACCCAATTCACCCCTCCACTTT.